The TCR beta chain described here comes from a study of T-cell memory formation after mild COVID-19. Whole-study results and caveats: Contracting clones from day 15 to 85 had balanced CD4/CD8; later expanders favoured CD4+.

The CDR3 is made up of 17 amino acids. Germline V gene data show CDR1 as KGHSH and CDR2 as LQKENI. Trimming shortened V by 0 bases and J by 0 bases, and 9 bases separated the two germline ends. TCRdb ran MiXCR on the 5' RACE reads and lists one entry per CDR3 protein. Here the sample spans approximately 240,000 distinct CDR3 sequences, roughly 15% being singletons. On this clonotype itself: Its antigen is as yet unknown.

The V and J genes are TRBV18 and TRBJ2-6, with D unresolved. This TCR derives from a man younger than 30 who had mild COVID-19 (a few samples of this study predate the infection). Cell type and time point are not known. Sequencing input: PBMCs or a T cell subset sorted from them (not recorded which). CDR3 sequence (DNA): TGTGCCAGCTCACCACCTGTTAGACACTCTGGGGCCAACGTCCTGACTTTC. Translation gives CASSPPVRHSGANVLTF.